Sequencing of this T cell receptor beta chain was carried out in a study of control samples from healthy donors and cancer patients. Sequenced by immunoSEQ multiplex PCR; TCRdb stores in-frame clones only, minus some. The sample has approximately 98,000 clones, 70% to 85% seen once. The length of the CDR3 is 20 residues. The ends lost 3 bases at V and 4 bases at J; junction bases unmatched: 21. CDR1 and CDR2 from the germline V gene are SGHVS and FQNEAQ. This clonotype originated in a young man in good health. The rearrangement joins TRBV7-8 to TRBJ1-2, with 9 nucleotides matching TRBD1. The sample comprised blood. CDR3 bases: TGTGCCAGCAGCTTGAGGGGGATATATGAAGGGACAGGGAGCGCCTATGGCTACACCTTC. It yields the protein CASSLRGIYEGTGSAYGYTF.